The clone carrying this T cell receptor beta chain was detected ten times or more. Its antigen is undetermined. Source study methods: What underpinned the distant-metastasis classifier for papillary thyroid cancer was the set of CDR3 differences across clinicopathological groups. Using MiXCR, TCRdb re-called clones from the PCR reads. It is TCRdb's table, rather than the study itself, that gives the V and J calls and clone size. This sample has 10,000 or so clones, with roughly 30% found just once. CDR1 and CDR2 from the germline V gene are SNHLY and FYNNEI. The CDR3 consists of 12 residues. V was clipped by 6 bases and J by 8 bases, with 11 bases between them. All patients were untreated before thyroid surgery. This record comes from a study of metastatic and nonmetastatic thyroid tumors. Turning to the study itself: Thyroid patients, malignant and benign, had repertoires compared across blood and tumor or nodule tissue.

Points from the study as a whole: Relative to benign nodules, malignant thyroid tumors were reportedly characterized by significantly elevated TCR beta diversity in blood and tumor.

Sequencing input: tumor tissue. The chain is built from TRBV2 and TRBJ2-1; D is uncertain. The receptor was isolated from a female donor with papillary thyroid cancer or a benign thyroid nodule (not recorded which). Some clones in this sample may be carry-over from other donors' samples. For the CDR3, the DNA is TGTGCCAGCAGGGATACTCGAGATGAGCAGTTCTTC. Translated: CASRDTRDEQFF.